The rows below give T cell receptor beta chains drawn from one sample of a study of shared T cell receptors in the human thymus. Clones were read by immunoSEQ multiplex PCR, and TCRdb kept only the in-frame ones, dropping some. The data contain about 500,000 clones, 78% of them singletons. These same data were also listed under a study on human thymus T cells.

The specimen was thymocytes. Receptors originate from a boy younger than two with a congenital heart defect. Each CDR3 is given with its conserved first and last residue. The D gene is left open where the match is weak. Expanded clones get a size class; other rows say once, few or many, or leave the size out.

abundance	j_gene	v_gene	d_gene	CDR3aa	CDR3nt
few	TRBJ1-3	TRBV4-3	-	CASSPRQETRNTIYF	TGCGCCAGCAGCCCTCGACAGGAGACTCGTAACACCATATATTTT
-	TRBJ2-2	TRBV5-1	TRBD1	CASSLGDRNTGELFF	TGCGCCAGCAGCTTGGGGGACAGGAACACCGGGGAGCTGTTTTTT
-	TRBJ2-7	TRBV5-1	TRBD1	CASSWGQGGEQYF	TGCGCCAGCAGCTGGGGACAGGGCGGCGAGCAGTACTTC
-	TRBJ2-7	TRBV15	-	CATSRDIYEQYF	TGTGCCACCAGCAGAGATATTTACGAGCAGTACTTC
few	TRBJ1-1	TRBV19	-	CASSTRDYTEAFF	TGTGCCAGTAGTACCCGGGATTACACTGAAGCTTTCTTT
-	TRBJ2-7	TRBV5-1	TRBD2	CASSWVVAGVWGEQYF	TGCGCCAGCAGCTGGGTGGTAGCGGGAGTCTGGGGCGAGCAGTACTTC
-	TRBJ2-1	TRBV6-1	-	CASNYVPSEKQFF	TGTGCCAGCAACTACGTACCTAGTGAAAAGCAGTTCTTC
once	TRBJ2-3	TRBV6-5	-	CASRRTDTQYF	TGTGCCAGCCGTCGCACAGATACGCAGTATTTT
-	TRBJ2-7	TRBV19	-	CASHAGDPSEQYF	TGTGCCAGTCATGCAGGGGACCCTAGCGAGCAGTACTTC
-	TRBJ2-5	TRBV28	-	CASSFDSGETQYF	TGTGCCAGCAGTTTCGACTCAGGGGAGACCCAGTACTTC
-	TRBJ2-7	TRBV19	-	CASSIFPSATDEQYF	TGTGCCAGTAGTATTTTTCCGTCTGCTACAGACGAGCAGTACTTC
-	TRBJ1-1	TRBV20-1	-	CSAPAAEAFF	TGCAGTGCCCCTGCGGCCGAAGCTTTCTTT
-	TRBJ2-7	TRBV9	TRBD2	CASSPWTSGTYEQYF	TGTGCCAGCAGCCCTTGGACTAGCGGGACCTACGAGCAGTACTTC
-	TRBJ2-2	TRBV11-3	TRBD1	CASSLDPQGAHGELFF	TGTGCCAGCAGCTTAGACCCACAGGGGGCTCACGGGGAGCTGTTTTTT
-	TRBJ1-5	TRBV5-5	-	CASSSAGLSNQPQHF	TGTGCCAGCAGCTCAGCCGGACTGTCCAATCAGCCCCAGCATTTT
-	TRBJ2-7	TRBV5-1	TRBD1	CASSLPQGAAYF	TGCGCCAGCAGCTTACCCCAGGGGGCCGCGTACTTC
-	TRBJ2-1	TRBV30	TRBD2	CAWSAGLAFYNEQFF	TGTGCCTGGAGTGCAGGACTAGCATTCTACAATGAGCAGTTCTTC
-	TRBJ1-4	TRBV5-4	TRBD1	CASSLSRGRNHEKLFF	TGTGCCAGCAGCTTGAGTAGGGGGCGCAATCATGAAAAACTGTTTTTT
-	TRBJ2-6	TRBV19	-	CASSFTGPGANVLTF	TGTGCCAGTAGTTTTACAGGGCCCGGGGCCAACGTCCTGACTTTC
-	TRBJ2-7	TRBV9	TRBD1	CASSAGGTGTYEQYF	TGTGCCAGCAGCGCAGGCGGGACAGGGACCTACGAGCAGTACTTC
-	TRBJ2-2	TRBV2	-	CASRGDWNTGELFF	TGTGCCAGCAGAGGAGACTGGAACACCGGGGAGCTGTTTTTT
-	TRBJ1-1	TRBV6-5	TRBD1	CASSKQGAKNTEAFF	TGTGCCAGCAGTAAACAGGGGGCGAAGAACACTGAAGCTTTCTTT
-	TRBJ2-7	TRBV5-1	TRBD1	CASSPGDRGGYEQYF	TGCGCCAGCAGCCCAGGTGACAGGGGCGGCTACGAGCAGTACTTC
-	TRBJ2-1	TRBV27	TRBD2	CASSPRLAGTSYNEQFF	TGTGCCAGCAGCCCCAGACTAGCGGGAACCTCCTACAATGAGCAGTTCTTC
-	TRBJ1-1	TRBV10-3	-	CAISEEGRVDTEAFF	TGTGCCATCAGTGAGGAGGGGAGGGTCGACACTGAAGCTTTCTTT